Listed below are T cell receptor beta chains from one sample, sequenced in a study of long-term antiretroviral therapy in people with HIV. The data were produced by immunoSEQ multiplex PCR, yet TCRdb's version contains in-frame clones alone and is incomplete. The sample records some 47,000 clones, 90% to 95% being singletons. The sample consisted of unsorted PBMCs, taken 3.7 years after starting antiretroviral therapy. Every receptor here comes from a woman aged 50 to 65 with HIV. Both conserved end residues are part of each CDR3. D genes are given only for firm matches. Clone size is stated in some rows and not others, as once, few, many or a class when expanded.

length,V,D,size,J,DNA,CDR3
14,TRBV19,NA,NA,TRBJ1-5,TGTGCCAGTAGTATAGATCCGCGTGGTCAGCCCCAGCATTTT,CASSIDPRGQPQHF
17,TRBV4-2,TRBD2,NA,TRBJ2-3,TGTGCCAGCAGCCTGAGACTAGCGGGGGGGCAACGAGATACGCAGTATTTT,CASSLRLAGGQRDTQYF
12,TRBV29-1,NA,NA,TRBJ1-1,TGCAGCGTTGAACTTCGACAGGAGGAAGCTTTCTTT,CSVELRQEEAFF
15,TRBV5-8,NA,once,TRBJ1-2,TGTGCCAGCAGCCGGAGGGGAGGGGCCCTAAATGGCTACACCTTC,CASSRRGGALNGYTF
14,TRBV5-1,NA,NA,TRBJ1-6,TGCGCCAGCAGCTCGCGGGGCAATAATTCACCCCTCCACTTT,CASSSRGNNSPLHF
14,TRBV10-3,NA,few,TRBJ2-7,TGTGCCATCAGTGAGATGACTACCTCCTACGAGCAGTACTTC,CAISEMTTSYEQYF
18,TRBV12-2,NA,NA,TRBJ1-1,TGTGCAAGTCGCTTCGGATTAAAGGGCGAGGGGATGAACACTGAAGCTTTCTTT,CASRFGLKGEGMNTEAFF
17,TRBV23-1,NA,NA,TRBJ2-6,TGCGCCAGCAGTGGCCTGGAGCAACAAAGTCGGGCCAACGTCCTGACTTTC,CASSGLEQQSRANVLTF
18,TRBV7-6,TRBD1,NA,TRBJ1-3,TGTGCCAGCAGCTTAAGGTTCGGACAGGGCGCGGCTGGAAACACCATATATTTT,CASSLRFGQGAAGNTIYF
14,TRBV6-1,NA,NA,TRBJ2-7,TGTGCCAGCAGTGAATCGGGACCCACCCTGGAGCAGTACTTC,CASSESGPTLEQYF
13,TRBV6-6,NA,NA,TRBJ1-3,TGTGCCAGCAGTCTTGACACTGGAAACACCATATATTTT,CASSLDTGNTIYF
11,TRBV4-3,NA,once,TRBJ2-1,TGCGCCAGCAGCCAAGGGACGCGGAAGTTCTTC,CASSQGTRKFF
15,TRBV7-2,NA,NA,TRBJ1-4,TGTGCCAGCAGCTTAGAGGAGGCAAAGGGCGGAAAACTGTTTTTT,CASSLEEAKGGKLFF
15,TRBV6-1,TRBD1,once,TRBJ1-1,TGTGCCAGCAGCCTAGGGACAGGCACGAACACTGAAGCTTTCTTT,CASSLGTGTNTEAFF
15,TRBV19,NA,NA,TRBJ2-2,TGTGCCAGTAGTATAGATACGGAGGGTGCCGGGGAGCTGTTTTTT,CASSIDTEGAGELFF
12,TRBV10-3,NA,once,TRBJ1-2,TGTGCCATCAGTGAGTCGGATTATGGCTACACCTTC,CAISESDYGYTF
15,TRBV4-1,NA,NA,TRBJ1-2,TGCGCCAGCAGCCCCCAGACGGGGGCAAACTATGGCTACACCTTC,CASSPQTGANYGYTF
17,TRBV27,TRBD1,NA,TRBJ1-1,TGTGCCAGCAGTCTAATATTTACACGGACAGGGGGCACTGAAGCTTTCTTT,CASSLIFTRTGGTEAFF
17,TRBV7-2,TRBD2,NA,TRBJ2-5,TGTGCCAGCAGTTTAACCCCTAGCGGGGGGGCCGGGGAGACCCAGTACTTC,CASSLTPSGGAGETQYF
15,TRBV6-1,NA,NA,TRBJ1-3,TGTGCCAGCAGTGAAACGTGGGAACAGGGAAACACCATATATTTT,CASSETWEQGNTIYF
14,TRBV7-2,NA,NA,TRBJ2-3,TGTGCCAGCAGCTTTCGGGCCGGCACAGATACGCAGTATTTT,CASSFRAGTDTQYF
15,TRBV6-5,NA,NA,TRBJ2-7,TGTGCCAGCAGTATAGGGACACCGAGCTCCTACGAGCAGTACTTC,CASSIGTPSSYEQYF
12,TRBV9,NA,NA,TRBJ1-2,TGTGCCAGCTGGAGACAGTTGACTGGCTACACCTTC,CASWRQLTGYTF
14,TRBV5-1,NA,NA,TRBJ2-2,TGCGCCAGCAGCTTGGGCCCAGGGACCGGGGAGCTGTTTTTT,CASSLGPGTGELFF
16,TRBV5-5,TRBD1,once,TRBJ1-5,TGTGCCAGCAGCTTGGCCTCTAACAGGGGTGTTCAGCCCCAGCATTTT,CASSLASNRGVQPQHF
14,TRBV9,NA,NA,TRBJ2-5,TGTGCCAGCAGCGTAGCGGGGGGCAGTCAGACCCAGTACTTC,CASSVAGGSQTQYF
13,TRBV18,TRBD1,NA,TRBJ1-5,TGTGCCAGCTCTCGTCAGGGGGATCAGCCCCAGCATTTT,CASSRQGDQPQHF
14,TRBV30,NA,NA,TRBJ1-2,TGTGCCTGGAGTGTAGAGGTTCCTAACTATGGCTACACCTTC,CAWSVEVPNYGYTF
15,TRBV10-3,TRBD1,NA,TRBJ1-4,TGTGCCATCAGCCCCGAGACAGGGGGGGCTGAAAAACTGTTTTTT,CAISPETGGAEKLFF
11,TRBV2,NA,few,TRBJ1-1,TGTGCCAGCAGACCTAACACTGAAGCTTTCTTT,CASRPNTEAFF
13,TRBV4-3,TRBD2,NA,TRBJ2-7,TGCGCCAGCAGCCAAAGCGGGGGTTTCGAGCAGTACTTC,CASSQSGGFEQYF
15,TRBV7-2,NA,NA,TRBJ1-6,TGTGCCAGCAGCTTAACGACAGATTATAATTCACCCCTCCACTTT,CASSLTTDYNSPLHF
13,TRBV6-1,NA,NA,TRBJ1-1,TGTGCCAGCAGTGATTGGGGGGGCACTGAAGCTTTCTTT,CASSDWGGTEAFF
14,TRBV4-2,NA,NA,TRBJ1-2,TGTGCCAGCAGCCAAATTAGGACTCACTATGGCTACACCTTC,CASSQIRTHYGYTF
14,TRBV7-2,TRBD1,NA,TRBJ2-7,TGTGCCAGCAGCGCCGGACAGGGCCTGGAGGAGCAGTACTTC,CASSAGQGLEEQYF
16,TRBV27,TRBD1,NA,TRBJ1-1,TGTGCCAGCAGTTTGGGACAGGGGGGTAGTTATACTGAAGCTTTCTTT,CASSLGQGGSYTEAFF
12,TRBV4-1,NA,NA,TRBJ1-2,TGCGCCAGCAGCCGGATGAACTATGGCTACACCTTC,CASSRMNYGYTF
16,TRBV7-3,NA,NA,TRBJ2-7,TGTGCCAGCTATCCGAAACGGACAGAGAGCTCCTACGAGCAGTACTTC,CASYPKRTESSYEQYF
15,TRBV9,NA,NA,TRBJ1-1,TGTGCCAGCAGCGTCTCCCCTGGGGGGAACACTGAAGCTTTCTTT,CASSVSPGGNTEAFF
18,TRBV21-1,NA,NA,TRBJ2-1,TGTGCCAGCAGCAAAAACGTTATACTAGCGGGGGGCCGGGATGAGCAGTTCTTC,CASSKNVILAGGRDEQFF
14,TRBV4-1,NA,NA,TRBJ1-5,TGCGCCAGCAGCCTCCGACAGGGCAATCAGCCCCAGCATTTT,CASSLRQGNQPQHF
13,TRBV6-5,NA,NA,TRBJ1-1,TGTGCCAGCAGCCAGCGTGGGAACACTGAAGCTTTCTTT,CASSQRGNTEAFF
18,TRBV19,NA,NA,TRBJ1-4,TGTGCCAGTAGTATATGGGGGAACAGAGCTGCAACTAATGAAAAACTGTTTTTT,CASSIWGNRAATNEKLFF
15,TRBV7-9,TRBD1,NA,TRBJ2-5,TGTGCCAGCAGCGTTAGACAGGGGGAAGTAGAGACCCAGTACTTC,CASSVRQGEVETQYF
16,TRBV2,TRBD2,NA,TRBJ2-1,TGTGCCAGCAGAAGGACTAGCGGGACCTCCTACAATGAGCAGTTCTTC,CASRRTSGTSYNEQFF
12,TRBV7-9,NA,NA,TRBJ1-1,TGTGCCAGCAGCTTTCTACTTGCTGAAGCTTTCTTT,CASSFLLAEAFF
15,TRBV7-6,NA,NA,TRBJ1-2,TGTGCCAGCAGCTTAGCAGGTGGCAGTAACTATGGCTACACCTTC,CASSLAGGSNYGYTF
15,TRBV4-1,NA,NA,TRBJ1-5,TGCGCCAGCAGCCTCGGCGATAGCGTTAATCAGCCCCAGCATTTT,CASSLGDSVNQPQHF
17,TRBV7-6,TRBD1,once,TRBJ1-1,TGTGCCAGCAGCTCCCGGGACAGTCTAGTCGGGAACACTGAAGCTTTCTTT,CASSSRDSLVGNTEAFF
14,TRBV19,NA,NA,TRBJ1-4,TGTGCCAGTACCAGTGGGGTGGCAAATGAAAAACTGTTTTTT,CASTSGVANEKLFF
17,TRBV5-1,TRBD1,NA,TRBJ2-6,TGCGCCAGCAGCTTGGACAGGGGCTTCTCTGGGGCCAACGTCCTGACTTTC,CASSLDRGFSGANVLTF
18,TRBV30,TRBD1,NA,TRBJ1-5,TGTGCCTGGGAAAGTGGGACAGGGGGTCCGGGGAGCAATCAGCCCCAGCATTTT,CAWESGTGGPGSNQPQHF
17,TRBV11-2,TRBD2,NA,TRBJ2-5,TGTGCCAGCAGCAGAAACTTGGGACTAGCGGGGGGGGAGACCCAGTACTTC,CASSRNLGLAGGETQYF
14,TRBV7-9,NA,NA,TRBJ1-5,TGTGCCAGCAGCCTAGAGGGGAACAATCAGCCCCAGCATTTT,CASSLEGNNQPQHF
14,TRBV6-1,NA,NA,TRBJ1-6,TGTGCCAGCAGGACCCAAGGACGGGAGTTACCCCTCCACTTT,CASRTQGRELPLHF
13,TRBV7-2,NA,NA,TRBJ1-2,TGTGCCAGCAGCTTCACAAAGCGAAATGGCTACACCTTC,CASSFTKRNGYTF
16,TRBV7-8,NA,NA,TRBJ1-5,TGTGCCAGCAGCTTAGCGCGGGGGTCGATCAATCAGCCCCAGCATTTT,CASSLARGSINQPQHF
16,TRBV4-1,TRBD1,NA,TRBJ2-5,TGCGCCAGCAGCCAGACCGGGACAGGGGCCGGGGAGACCCAGTACTTC,CASSQTGTGAGETQYF
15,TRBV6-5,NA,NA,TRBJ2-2,TGTGCCAGCAGCCCAACAAGGGTAGACACCGGGGAGCTGTTTTTT,CASSPTRVDTGELFF